The 3 T cell receptor beta chains in this list originate from one sample, sequenced in a study of Graves' ophthalmopathy and Graves' hyperthyroidism. Amplification from RNA transcripts yielded the TCR beta CDR3 regions. HTBI-primed RT-PCR formed the first round, and a multiplex PCR formed the second. TCRdb re-called the multiplex PCR reads with MiXCR, one entry per CDR3 protein. The top ten hold approximately 10% of the sample, which has over a million distinct CDR3 sequences, about two fifths seen once. The sequenced material came from peripheral blood or thyroid tissue (not recorded which). These receptors were collected from an adult man with Graves' hyperthyroidism.

Turning to this clonotype: One end of the junction varies from germline; a read error may be responsible. This chain joins TRBV11-2 and TRBJ2-7; D is possibly TRBD1 (6 bases). Germline CDR1 and CDR2: SGHAT and FQNNGV. The CDR3 is 16 amino acids. The CDR3: CACSLDGLTGVYEHYF. The CDR3 bases are TGTGCCTGCAGCTTAGACGGGTTGACAGGAGTCTACGAGCACTACTTC.

The chain has TRBV29-1 and TRBJ2-5, with D tentatively TRBD1 or TRBD2 (6 bases each). V was clipped by 8 bases and J by 6 bases, with 16 bases between them. Germline lookup yields CDR1 SQVTM and CDR2 ANQGSEA. The CDR3 spans 12 residues. The CDR3 is CSSTGGEKTQYF. The DNA of the CDR3 is TGCAGCTCAACCGGGGGCGAGAAGACCCAGTACTTC.

The CDR3 coding sequence is TGTGCCAGTAACCGGGGGGGCCCTGAAGAGACCCAGTACTTC. Protein product: CASNRGGPEETQYF. The chain has TRBV28 and TRBJ2-5; 8 positions match TRBD2. V was pared by 9 bases and J by 3 bases, with 9 bases of the junction left unmatched. The germline CDR1 and CDR2 sequences are MDHEN and SYDVKM. The length of the CDR3 is 14 residues. The complete variable domain, with remaining parts taken from reference TRBV28 and TRBJ2-5, reads DVKVTQSSRYLVKRTGEKVFLECVQDMDHENMFWYRQDPGLGLRLIYFSYDVKMKEKGDIPEGYSVSREKKERFSLILESASTNQTSMYLCASNRGGPEETQYFGPGTRLLVL.